The text below deals with one T cell receptor (beta chain). The antigen is not known. The CDR3 is 15 residues long. Germline trimming cut 3 bases from V and 8 bases from J; bases unmatched to any gene: 8. Looked up from germline, CDR1 is SGHAT and CDR2 is FQDESV (reference sequence). This entry belongs to a study of post-analysis software for immune sequencing data. Study-wide findings and caveats: Elevated frequency relative to controls characterized roughly 5 TRBV segments in patients, TRBV5-6, TRBV5-1 and TRBV20-1 among them.

Presence of unique molecular identifiers characterized the TCR beta cDNA libraries. MiXCR, run by TCRdb on the PCR reads, gives a single entry per CDR3 protein. The sample lists roughly 800,000 distinct CDR3 sequences, 53% occurring once. The sequencing input was blood. The source is a girl between 5 and 17 years old with multiple sclerosis. The V gene is TRBV11-1, the J gene TRBJ2-1; 9 nucleotides align to TRBD2. The CDR3 DNA is TGTGCCAGCAGCTTCCTAGCGGGAAAGGTCGATGAGCAGTTCTTC. Protein sequence: CASSFLAGKVDEQFF.